A selection of T cell receptor beta chains follows, all from one sample in a study of blood T cell repertoires in COVID-19. Using immunoSEQ multiplex PCR, the repertoire was profiled, and TCRdb retains in-frame clones only, with some absent. The profile covers about 280,000 clones, with approximately 80% appearing a single time and less than 5.5% taken by the ten largest. Sequencing was carried out using PBMCs or T cells enriched from blood (not recorded which). The receptor set was obtained from a man aged 35 to 55 who had been exposed to COVID-19. The CDR3 runs from the conserved cysteine through the conserved F or W. The order of the fields is V gene, D gene, clone size, J gene, CDR3 protein, CDR3 DNA. A D gene is named only where the DNA matches it firmly. Part of the rows lack a size; the others show once, few, many or a class for expanded clones.

>TRBV5-4|TRBD2|NA|TRBJ2-7
CASSQPSGSFDEQYF
TGTGCCAGCAGCCAACCCAGCGGGAGTTTCGACGAGCAGTACTTC
>TRBV30|NA|NA|TRBJ1-3
CAWSVFQQASGNTIYF
TGTGCCTGGAGTGTGTTTCAACAGGCGTCTGGAAACACCATATATTTT
>TRBV9|NA|NA|TRBJ2-1
CASSTGGHNVGNEQFF
TGTGCCAGCAGCACGGGGGGACACAACGTAGGCAATGAGCAGTTCTTC
>TRBV24-1|NA|NA|TRBJ2-7
CATSDFSEQYF
TGTGCCACCAGTGATTTCTCCGAGCAGTACTTC
>TRBV4-2|NA|NA|TRBJ2-7
CASSQGLALWEQYF
TGTGCCAGCAGCCAAGGTCTGGCCTTATGGGAGCAGTACTTC
>TRBV6-6|NA|NA|TRBJ2-3
CASSYSHAGGTDTQYF
TGTGCCAGCAGTTACTCACACGCAGGGGGCACAGATACGCAGTATTTT
>TRBV7-2|NA|NA|TRBJ2-1
CASSLAGIVWGEQFF
TGTGCCAGCAGCTTAGCTGGAATTGTTTGGGGCGAGCAGTTCTTC
>TRBV5-6|NA|once|TRBJ2-7
CASSPGVSPLRQYF
TGTGCCAGCAGCCCCGGGGTCTCCCCTCTGCGGCAGTACTTC
>TRBV25-1|NA|NA|TRBJ1-1
CAATGSPSNTEAFF
TGTGCCGCGACAGGCAGCCCATCTAACACTGAAGCTTTCTTT
>TRBV19|TRBD1|many|TRBJ1-2
CASSILKPGQGSYGYTF
TGTGCCAGTAGTATATTAAAACCGGGACAGGGTTCCTATGGCTACACCTTC
>TRBV5-1|TRBD2|NA|TRBJ2-7
CASSIVPTSGTGEQYF
TGCGCCAGCAGTATCGTTCCGACTAGCGGGACGGGGGAGCAGTACTTC
>TRBV4-1|NA|NA|TRBJ1-1
CASSQTSWGGNTEAFF
TGCGCCAGCAGCCAGACCTCCTGGGGAGGTAACACTGAAGCTTTCTTT
>TRBV6-5|NA|NA|TRBJ2-1
CASSYTGAYNEQFF
TGTGCCAGCAGTTACACGGGGGCCTACAATGAGCAGTTCTTC
>TRBV11-3|NA|NA|TRBJ2-7
CASSLSQTPYEQYF
TGTGCCAGCAGCTTATCACAGACCCCCTACGAGCAGTACTTC
>TRBV19|TRBD2|NA|TRBJ2-5
CASSIFTGGVQETQYF
TGTGCCAGTAGTATATTTACGGGGGGGGTACAAGAGACCCAGTACTTC
>TRBV25-1|NA|NA|TRBJ1-3
CASTGGGSGNTIYF
TGTGCCAGCACTGGCGGAGGAAGTGGAAACACCATATATTTT
>TRBV5-6|TRBD2|NA|TRBJ2-1
CASSPSWGGSLYNEQFF
TGTGCCAGCAGCCCTAGTTGGGGGGGTTCGCTTTACAATGAGCAGTTCTTC
>TRBV7-8|NA|NA|TRBJ1-4
CASSLYSTNEKLFF
TGTGCCAGCAGCTTATATTCTACTAATGAAAAACTGTTTTTT
>TRBV7-9|NA|NA|TRBJ1-1
CASSLSINTEAFF
TGTGCCAGCAGCTTGAGTATTAACACTGAAGCTTTCTTT
>TRBV5-1|TRBD2|NA|TRBJ2-3
CASSRRGANLALGEITDTQYF
TGCGCCAGCAGCCGGCGGGGGGCCAATCTCGCATTAGGAGAAATCACAGATACGCAGTATTTT
>TRBV29-1|NA|NA|TRBJ2-3
CSVESQGEKIADTQYF
TGCAGCGTTGAATCCCAGGGTGAAAAAATAGCAGATACGCAGTATTTT
>TRBV5-1|TRBD1|NA|TRBJ2-3
CASMDRTTDTQYF
TGCGCCAGCATGGACAGGACCACAGATACGCAGTATTTT
>TRBV19|NA|NA|TRBJ2-1
CASSIDDGSSYNEQFF
TGTGCCAGTAGTATAGATGACGGGAGCTCCTACAATGAGCAGTTCTTC
>TRBV5-1|NA|NA|TRBJ1-1
CASSLARENTEAFF
TGCGCCAGCAGCTTGGCCAGGGAAAACACTGAAGCTTTCTTT
>TRBV29-1|TRBD1|NA|TRBJ1-2
CSVGTGSSYYGYTF
TGCAGCGTTGGGACAGGGTCCTCCTACTATGGCTACACCTTC
>TRBV19|NA|NA|TRBJ1-1
CASSVRRNTEAFF
TGTGCCAGTAGTGTGAGGAGGAACACTGAAGCTTTCTTT
>TRBV23-1|NA|NA|TRBJ2-2
CASSQGKPGINTGELFF
TGCGCCAGCAGTCAAGGAAAACCCGGGATAAACACCGGGGAGCTGTTTTTT
>TRBV30|NA|NA|TRBJ1-4
CAWSDRVERGEKLFF
TGTGCCTGGAGTGACCGAGTTGAAAGGGGCGAAAAACTGTTTTTT
>TRBV18|NA|NA|TRBJ1-5
CASSPPGGGGNQPQHF
TGTGCCAGCTCACCACCGGGCGGGGGAGGCAATCAGCCCCAGCATTTT
>TRBV29-1|NA|NA|TRBJ2-7
CSVEAEGRVWEQYF
TGCAGCGTTGAAGCGGAGGGACGCGTGTGGGAGCAGTACTTC
>TRBV2|NA|NA|TRBJ1-1
CASTEGARDEAFF
TGTGCCAGCACGGAAGGGGCCCGTGATGAAGCTTTCTTT
>TRBV21-1|NA|NA|TRBJ2-3
CAPAGLAGGPEDTQYF
TGTGCCCCCGCAGGACTAGCGGGAGGGCCTGAGGATACGCAGTATTTT
>TRBV3-1/TRBV3-2|TRBD2|NA|TRBJ2-7
CASSQVLTSEEQYF
TGTGCCAGCAGCCAAGTTCTAACTAGCGAGGAGCAGTACTTC
>TRBV18|NA|few|TRBJ1-5
CASSPPGHPNQPQHF
TGTGCCAGCTCACCACCGGGACATCCAAATCAGCCCCAGCATTTT
>TRBV3-1/TRBV3-2|NA|once|TRBJ1-2
CASSRSGTQGSYGYTF
TGTGCCAGCAGCCGGTCCGGGACTCAAGGATCCTATGGCTACACCTTC
>TRBV11-2|TRBD2|NA|TRBJ2-1
CASSSTGTSLYNEQFF
TGTGCCAGCAGCTCAACCGGGACTAGCTTATACAATGAGCAGTTCTTC
>TRBV19|NA|NA|TRBJ2-2
CASSDPAGANTGELFF
TGTGCCAGTAGTGACCCCGCCGGGGCGAACACCGGGGAGCTGTTTTTT
>TRBV5-4|NA|NA|TRBJ1-2
CASSQSGAYGYTF
TGTGCCAGCAGCCAGTCAGGGGCCTATGGCTACACCTTC
>TRBV5-8|NA|NA|TRBJ1-6
CASVLWSYNSPLHF
TGTGCCAGCGTTCTTTGGAGCTATAATTCACCCCTCCACTTT
>TRBV14|TRBD1|NA|TRBJ1-2
CASSSQRGPIPLTF
TGTGCCAGCAGCAGCCAGAGGGGGCCGATACCCCTCACCTTC
>TRBV30|NA|NA|TRBJ1-2
CAWSKGRGYGYTF
TGTGCCTGGAGTAAGGGCAGGGGCTATGGCTACACCTTC
>TRBV12-3/TRBV12-4|NA|NA|TRBJ1-5
CASRGVERPQHF
TGTGCCAGCAGAGGGGTCGAGCGGCCCCAGCATTTT
>TRBV5-1|TRBD1|NA|TRBJ2-7
CASSPDRQGPYEQYF
TGCGCCAGCAGCCCCGACCGACAGGGGCCCTACGAGCAGTACTTC
>TRBV5-1|NA|NA|TRBJ1-5
CASSVGGTDNQPQHF
TGCGCCAGCAGCGTGGGGGGGACTGATAATCAGCCCCAGCATTTT
>TRBV12-3/TRBV12-4|NA|many|TRBJ1-5
CASSPQGNQPQHF
TGTGCCAGCAGCCCACAGGGCAATCAGCCCCAGCATTTT
>TRBV18|TRBD2|NA|TRBJ2-7
CASSPGASGSGEQYF
TGTGCCAGCTCACCAGGGGCCAGCGGGAGTGGCGAGCAGTACTTC
>TRBV6-6|TRBD1|NA|TRBJ1-1
CASSLTGGNTEAFF
TGTGCCAGCAGCCTCACAGGGGGCAACACTGAAGCTTTCTTT
>TRBV10-3|NA|once|TRBJ2-5
CAISPGKETQYF
TGTGCCATCAGCCCAGGGAAAGAGACCCAGTACTTC